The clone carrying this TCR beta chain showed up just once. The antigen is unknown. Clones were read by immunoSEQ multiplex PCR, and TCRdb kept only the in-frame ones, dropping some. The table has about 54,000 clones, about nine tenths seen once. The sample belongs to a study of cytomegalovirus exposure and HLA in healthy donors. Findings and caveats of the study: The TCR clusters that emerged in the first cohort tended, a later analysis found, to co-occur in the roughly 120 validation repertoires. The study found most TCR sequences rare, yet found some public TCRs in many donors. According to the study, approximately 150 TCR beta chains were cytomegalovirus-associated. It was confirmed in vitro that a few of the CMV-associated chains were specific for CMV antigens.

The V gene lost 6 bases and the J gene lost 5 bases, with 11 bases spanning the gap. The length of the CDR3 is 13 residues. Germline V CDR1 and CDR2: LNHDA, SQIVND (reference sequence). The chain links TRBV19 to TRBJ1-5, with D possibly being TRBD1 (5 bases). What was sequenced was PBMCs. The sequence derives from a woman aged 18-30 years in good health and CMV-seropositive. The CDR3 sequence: CASSQGRYQPQHF. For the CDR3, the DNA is TGTGCCAGTAGCCAGGGAAGGTATCAGCCCCAGCATTTT.